This T cell receptor beta chain was found in a study of CD8+ T cells in alopecia areata (dated by TCRdb to the late 2010s). Background on the whole study: The treated patients, all with moderate-to-severe alopecia areata, were enrolled in an open-label pilot trial of oral tofacitinib given at 5 to 10 mg twice daily. Tofacitinib was administered for 6 to 18 months, and 6 months of follow-up off drug were then conducted to assess delayed response and recurrence. High-throughput TCRbeta sequencing was used to examine T cell clonal expansion in alopecia areata in both the C3H/HeJ mouse model and human patients. On the human side, TCRbeta sequencing was run on scalp tissue and on sorted CD4+ and CD8+ peripheral blood T cells from healthy controls and from alopecia areata patients with either patchy or totalis/universalis disease. Tofacitinib-treated patients had biopsies at baseline and at 4 and 24 weeks of treatment, with a later scalp biopsy in several patients. Clonality in the scalp was compared among normal scalp (n=4), patchy alopecia areata scalp (n=8), and alopecia totalis/universalis scalp (n=8). RNA was extracted with the PAXgene miRNA kit for fixed scalp, the miRNeasy kit for PBMCs, and the RNeasy kit for mouse skin. TCRbeta CDR3 regions were amplified by immunoSEQ multiplex PCR with 35 Vbeta forward and 13 Jbeta reverse primers.

Results and caveats for the whole study, not just this receptor: Compared with normal scalp, lesional scalp had higher clonality and more expanded CD8+ clones, particularly in alopecia totalis/universalis, a pattern that suggests antigenic drive. Resident alphabeta T cells in normal human skin are also sequenced, complicating scalp TCR repertoire analysis, unlike mouse skin dominated by gammadelta T cells. Compared with mice, TCR sequences shared between patients were less clear, possibly partly because of HLA diversity across the patient population.

The library relied on the immunoSEQ multiplex PCR assay. RNA was extracted from all samples and reverse transcribed into cDNA as template for TCR sequencing. First-strand cDNA was synthesized using SuperScript III with a 2:1 mix of oligo-dT and random hexamers. A synthetic immune receptor repertoire was used to assess amplification bias, and residual bias was removed computationally. Per the source publication's procedure: Raw reads were preprocessed to remove errors, and CDR3 was defined by IMGT conventions from the conserved cysteine to phenylalanine. To get clonality, Shannon entropy was normalized by log2 of the number of productive unique TCRs and the result was subtracted from 1. Scalp TCRbeta sequences were cross-referenced with sorted blood CD4 and CD8 repertoires so that the CD4 or CD8 identity of scalp clones could be inferred. The immuneACCESS repertoire file appears here via TCRdb, limited to in-frame rearrangements. These files lack a portion of the clones; in checked studies, under half of the deficit traces to unresolved V genes, and the cause of the others is not known. V, J and clone size are taken as reported in that table, and D and trimming were inferred from the DNA itself. This sample holds some 110,000 clones; 30% to 40% were observed only once. 3% to 3.5% of the sample is held by the ten biggest clonotypes.

Compared with germline, V lacks 1 base and J lacks 5 bases; bases without a gene match: 4. Per the germline V gene, SQVTM is the CDR1 and ANQGSEA is the CDR2. Inclusive of the bounding cysteine and phenylalanine, the CDR3 is 13 residues long. Solely the CDR3 DNA is kept, with 39 bases framed from the first base. As regards this clone: Its antigen has not been determined. No base quality information exists; no much larger clone differs at one position.

Peripheral blood and lesional scalp punch biopsies were obtained from patients with alopecia areata. PBMCs were isolated by density centrifugation and stained for CD3, CD4 and CD8, and CD4+ and CD8+ T cells were sorted on a FACSAria. The clonotype originates from a human donor with alopecia areata. Here the chain combines TRBV29-1 and TRBJ2-7; 8 bases in the middle match TRBD1. The sample consisted of CD4+ T cells sorted from blood. The CDR3 sequence is CSVEGQGFHEQYF. The bases are TGCAGCGTTGAAGGACAGGGGTTCCACGAGCAGTACTTC.